The source of this T cell receptor beta chain is a study of radiotherapy plus CTLA-4 blockade in lung cancer (dated by TCRdb to 2017 to 2018). Regarding the study in general: Among enrolled patients, around 18% had an objective response and 25% to 35% reached disease control. What the authors observed across the whole study: Early dynamic changes in blood T cell clones, together with increased serum interferon-beta after radiation, were reported as the strongest predictors of response. TCR clones derived from tumors expanded in peripheral blood after treatment with radiotherapy and ipilimumab.

V and J lose 1 base and 6 bases, and a span of 19 bases separates them. CDR1 and CDR2, per the germline V gene, are SGHVS and FQNEAQ. Its CDR3 holds 17 amino acids, cysteine through phenylalanine. The retained sequence is limited to the CDR3, 51 bases, with the frame set at the first base. In its sample, this clone was seen once. Its antigen is currently not known. The sample holds no much larger clone one base away, and base qualities are not on file. The study evaluated CTLA-4 blockade (ipilimumab) given together with focal radiation therapy in patients who had chemo-refractory metastatic non-small-cell lung cancer. The receptor library was made with the immunoSEQ multiplex PCR assay. TCRdb carries this immuneACCESS record with in-frame sequences only. Its versions omit some clonotypes, under half of them owing to an unresolved V gene in the studies checked, with the rest unexplained. For this sample there are around 45,000 clones; about 70% appear just once. The ten largest clones add up to more than 20% of the sample.

Sequenced material: peripheral blood, taken from a patient treated with radiotherapy plus ipilimumab. This receptor was obtained from a human donor with non-small cell lung cancer who had a partial response to radiotherapy plus ipilimumab. Recombination connected TRBV7-8 to TRBJ1-5; a weak D assignment points to TRBD1 (5 bases agree). The CDR3 reads CASSLGLSRGFFQPQHF. The DNA sequence follows: TGTGCCAGCAGCTTAGGTTTGAGTAGGGGATTTTTTCAGCCCCAGCATTTT.